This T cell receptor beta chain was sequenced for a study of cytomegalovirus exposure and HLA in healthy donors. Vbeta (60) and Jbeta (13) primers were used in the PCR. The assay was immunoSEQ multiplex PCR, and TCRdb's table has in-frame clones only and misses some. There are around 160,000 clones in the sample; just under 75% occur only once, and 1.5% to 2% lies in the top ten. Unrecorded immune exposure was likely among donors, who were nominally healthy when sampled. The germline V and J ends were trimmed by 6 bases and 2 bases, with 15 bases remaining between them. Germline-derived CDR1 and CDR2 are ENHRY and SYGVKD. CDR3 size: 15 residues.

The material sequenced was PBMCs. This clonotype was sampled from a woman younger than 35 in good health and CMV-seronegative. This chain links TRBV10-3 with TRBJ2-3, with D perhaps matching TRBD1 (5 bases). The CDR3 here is CAISRAGLDTDTQYF. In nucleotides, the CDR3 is TGTGCCATCAGCCGAGCAGGGTTGGACACAGATACGCAGTATTTT.